This TCR beta chain was captured in a study of graft-versus-host responses after intestinal transplantation. As for this clone: Its antigen is as yet unknown.

Method: immunoSEQ multiplex PCR; TCRdb's copy keeps in-frame clones and lacks some. The sample records 20,000 to 25,000 clones, roughly 78% being singletons. The CDR3 totals 16 residues. Germline loops: CDR1 SGHRS, CDR2 YFSETQ. V lost 2 bases, J lost 7 bases, and 18 bases lay in between. The sequence came from a human donor who was the organ donor for an intestinal transplant. This rearrangement joins TRBV5-1 to TRBJ1-4; tentative D call: TRBD1 (6 bases). This specimen was unstimulated CD8+ T cells sorted from spleen or lymph node cells, taken before transplant. The CDR3 DNA follows: TGCGCCAGCAGCTTATATCAGGGGAACGGCGGTGAAAAACTGTTTTTT. It yields the protein CASSLYQGNGGEKLFF.